This T cell receptor (beta chain) was recorded in a study of T-cell reconstitution after alpha-beta-depleted transplantation in children. Regarding the study as a whole: T-cell counts and diversity at one year following transplant were attributed mainly to newly produced T cells.

Preparation of the TCRbeta library involved a method that used unique molecular identifiers. TCRdb re-called the PCR reads with MiXCR, one entry per CDR3 protein. The sample has roughly 280,000 distinct CDR3 sequences, around 10% seen once. This clonotype was detected ten times or more. Its specificity is not known. The V end was cut by 6 bases, the J end by 5 bases, with 20 bases between. The CDR3 has 15 amino acids. The germline V gene encodes CDR1 SEHNR and CDR2 FQNEAQ (reference sequence). The clonotype originates from a male patient between 2 and 15 years old who had a stem cell transplant for chronic granulomatous disease, so the T cells may come from the graft donor. Material: peripheral blood, obtained 180 days after TCRalphabeta/CD19-depleted stem cell transplant. The chain employs TRBV7-9 and TRBJ2-7, with a possible D match to TRBD1 (6 bases). CDR3: CASSFNPRGWDEQYF. DNA of the CDR3: TGTGCCAGCAGTTTCAACCCCAGGGGCTGGGACGAGCAGTACTTC.